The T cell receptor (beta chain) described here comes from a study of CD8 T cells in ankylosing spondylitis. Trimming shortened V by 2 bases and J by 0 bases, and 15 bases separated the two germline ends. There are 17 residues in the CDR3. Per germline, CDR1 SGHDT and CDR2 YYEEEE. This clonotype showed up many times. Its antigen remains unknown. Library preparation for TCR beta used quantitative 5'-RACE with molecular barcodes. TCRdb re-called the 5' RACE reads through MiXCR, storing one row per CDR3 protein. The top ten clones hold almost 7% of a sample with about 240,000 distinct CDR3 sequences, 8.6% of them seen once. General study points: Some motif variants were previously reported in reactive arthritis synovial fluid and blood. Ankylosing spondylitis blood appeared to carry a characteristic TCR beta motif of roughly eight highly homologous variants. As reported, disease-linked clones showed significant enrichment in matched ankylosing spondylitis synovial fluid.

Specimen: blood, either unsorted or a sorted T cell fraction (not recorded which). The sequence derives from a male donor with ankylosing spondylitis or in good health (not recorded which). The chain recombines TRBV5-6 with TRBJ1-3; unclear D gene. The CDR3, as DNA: TGTGCCAGCAGCTTAAACTATAAGACGGGCTCTGGAAACACCATATATTTT. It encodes CASSLNYKTGSGNTIYF. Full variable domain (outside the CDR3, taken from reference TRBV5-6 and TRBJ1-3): DAGVTQSPTHLIKTRGQQVTLRCSPKSGHDTVSWYQQALGQGPQFIFQYYEEEERQRGNFPDRFSGHQFPNYSSELNVNALLLGDSALYLCASSLNYKTGSGNTIYFGEGSWLTVV.